This TCR beta chain is drawn from a study of cytomegalovirus exposure and HLA in healthy donors. Only in-frame clones appear in the TCRdb table, and some are missing; sequencing was by immunoSEQ multiplex PCR. The repertoire has more than 80,000 clones, approximately 96% of them found once; the top ten carry approximately 1.2%. J lost 2 bases, V lost 4 bases, and 9 bases had no gene match. Germline-derived CDR1 and CDR2 are SNHLY and FYNNEI. The CDR3 consists of 16 residues. Material: PBMCs. The J gene is TRBJ2-3, the V gene TRBV2; 7 positions match TRBD2. This receptor was obtained from a woman between 18 and 29 years old in good health and CMV-seronegative. CDR3 loop: CASSVLAGADTDTQYF. CDR3 sequence (DNA): TGTGCCAGCAGTGTATTGGCGGGAGCGGACACAGATACGCAGTATTTT.